The rows below give T cell receptor beta chains drawn from one sample of a study of T cell responses to AZD1222 COVID-19 vaccine. Assay: immunoSEQ multiplex PCR; the TCRdb copy retains only in-frame clones and omits some. The sample has approximately 100,000 clones, nearly 90% seen once. This specimen consisted of peripheral blood, obtained 28 days after the second AZD1222 dose. The receptor set was obtained from an adult who received the AZD1222 COVID-19 vaccine. The CDR3 runs from the conserved cysteine through the conserved F or W. D genes are given only for firm matches. Clone size is shown for a subset of rows, as once, few, many or a class of expanded clone.

>TRBV2|-|-|TRBJ2-2
CASSGTLRGNTGELFF
TGTGCCAGCAGCGGAACCTTAAGGGGGAACACCGGGGAGCTGTTTTTT
>TRBV5-1|TRBD1|-|TRBJ1-2
CASSRDRGAGGYTF
TGCGCCAGCAGCAGAGACAGGGGAGCTGGTGGCTACACCTTC
>TRBV5-1|TRBD2|once|TRBJ2-5
CASSLRLAGGEETQYF
TGCGCCAGCAGCTTACGGCTAGCGGGGGGGGAAGAGACCCAGTACTTC
>TRBV11-2|TRBD2|-|TRBJ2-1
CASIPEAGGKGEQFF
TGTGCCAGCATCCCTGAGGCGGGAGGAAAGGGTGAGCAGTTCTTC
>TRBV5-1|-|-|TRBJ1-5
CASSLDSNQPQHF
TGCGCCAGCAGCTTGGATAGCAATCAGCCCCAGCATTTT
>TRBV30|-|-|TRBJ2-1
CAWSHYGYNEQFF
TGTGCCTGGAGTCATTATGGATACAATGAGCAGTTCTTC
>TRBV3-1/TRBV3-2|-|-|TRBJ2-3
CASSPTSYTQYF
TGTGCCAGCAGCCCAACTAGTTATACGCAGTATTTT
>TRBV19|TRBD1|-|TRBJ1-5
CASRGGQGITQPQHF
TGTGCCAGTCGTGGGGGACAGGGGATTACTCAGCCCCAGCATTTT
>TRBV6-1|-|-|TRBJ1-3
CASSEEGRGNTIYF
TGTGCCAGCAGTGAAGAGGGACGGGGAAACACCATATATTTT
>TRBV5-1|-|once|TRBJ1-4
CASRETASNEKLFF
TGCGCCAGTAGGGAGACAGCCTCTAATGAAAAACTGTTTTTT
>TRBV12-5|-|-|TRBJ2-3
CASGLSGPATDTQYF
TGTGCTAGTGGTTTGAGCGGACCCGCCACAGATACGCAGTATTTT
>TRBV28|TRBD1|-|TRBJ1-4
CASSSLAGGLEKLFF
TGTGCCAGCAGTTCACTTGCAGGGGGCCTTGAAAAACTGTTTTTT
>TRBV18|-|-|TRBJ1-2
CASSPTGGGYTF
TGTGCCAGCTCACCAACGGGGGGTGGCTACACCTTC
>TRBV6-5|TRBD1|-|TRBJ2-1
CASSRGLDRENEQFF
TGTGCCAGCAGCCGTGGCCTCGACAGGGAAAATGAGCAGTTCTTC
>TRBV28|-|-|TRBJ1-1
CASTLRNTGKTEAFF
TGTGCCAGCACCTTACGGAATACAGGGAAAACTGAAGCTTTCTTT
>TRBV6-5|-|-|TRBJ1-6
CASSYRGDTQQSLHF
TGTGCCAGCAGTTACAGGGGGGACACTCAACAATCCCTCCACTTT
>TRBV11-3|-|-|TRBJ2-7
CASSLGSGSSYEQYF
TGTGCCAGCAGCTTGGGTAGCGGAAGTTCCTACGAGCAGTACTTC
>TRBV18|-|-|TRBJ2-1
CASSPTGGNTYNEQFF
TGTGCCAGCTCACCTACCGGGGGAAACACCTACAATGAGCAGTTCTTC
>TRBV7-8|TRBD2|once|TRBJ2-7
CASSLPGLAGAGEQYF
TGTGCCAGCAGCTTACCAGGACTAGCGGGAGCAGGAGAGCAGTACTTC
>TRBV9|-|-|TRBJ1-1
CASSRDPNTEAFF
TGTGCCAGCAGCAGAGACCCGAACACTGAAGCTTTCTTT
>TRBV7-3|TRBD1|-|TRBJ1-1
CASSSRQGATEAFF
TGTGCCAGCAGCTCGCGACAGGGGGCCACTGAAGCTTTCTTT
>TRBV11-1|TRBD1|-|TRBJ2-3
CASSLGDRGSTDTQYF
TGTGCCAGCAGCTTAGGGGACAGGGGTAGCACAGATACGCAGTATTTT
>TRBV3-1/TRBV3-2|-|-|TRBJ2-1
CASSQEGVVYNEQFF
TGTGCCAGCAGCCAAGAGGGTGTAGTTTACAATGAGCAGTTCTTC
>TRBV6-2/TRBV6-3|TRBD1|-|TRBJ1-1
CASSSGDRALNTEAFF
TGTGCCAGCAGTTCAGGGGACAGGGCTTTGAACACTGAAGCTTTCTTT
>TRBV5-1|TRBD2|-|TRBJ2-5
CASSEARIAGGGETQYF
TGCGCCAGCAGCGAAGCTCGGATTGCGGGAGGGGGAGAGACCCAGTACTTC
>TRBV7-8|TRBD1|-|TRBJ1-1
CASSYGQGRNTEAFF
TGTGCCAGCAGCTACGGACAGGGAAGGAACACTGAAGCTTTCTTT
>TRBV7-3|TRBD1|few|TRBJ1-1
CASSVQGAGTEAFF
TGTGCCAGCAGCGTTCAGGGGGCCGGCACTGAAGCTTTCTTT
>TRBV12-3/TRBV12-4|-|-|TRBJ1-2
CASSHDGGYTF
TGTGCCAGCAGCCACGACGGTGGCTACACCTTC
>TRBV3-1/TRBV3-2|-|once|TRBJ1-1
CASSQEGYDTEAFF
TGTGCCAGCAGCCAAGAGGGTTATGACACTGAAGCTTTCTTT
>TRBV27|-|-|TRBJ2-5
CASKSVQETQYF
TGTGCCAGCAAGTCGGTCCAAGAGACCCAGTACTTC
>TRBV28|TRBD2|-|TRBJ2-7
CASSLSASGTQYF
TGTGCCAGCAGTCTCTCTGCTAGCGGGACACAGTACTTC
>TRBV7-9|-|-|TRBJ2-5
CASSLGQDLQETQYF
TGTGCCAGCAGCTTAGGACAGGACCTTCAAGAGACCCAGTACTTC
>TRBV24-1|TRBD1|-|TRBJ2-5
CATEGQGEETQYF
TGTGCCACCGAGGGACAGGGTGAAGAGACCCAGTACTTC
>TRBV5-6|TRBD2|-|TRBJ2-3
CASSPGLAGVEPSTDTQYF
TGTGCCAGCAGCCCGGGACTAGCGGGAGTGGAACCTAGCACAGATACGCAGTATTTT
>TRBV30|TRBD2|-|TRBJ2-1
CAWSGLAGDGGEQFF
TGTGCCTGGAGTGGACTAGCGGGAGATGGCGGTGAGCAGTTCTTC
>TRBV9|TRBD1|-|TRBJ2-4
CASSVGLWGRTGDPTKNIQYF
TGTGCCAGCAGCGTAGGGCTATGGGGCCGAACAGGGGACCCCACCAAAAACATTCAGTACTTC
>TRBV7-9|-|-|TRBJ2-1
CASSLASRRGNEQFF
TGTGCCAGCAGCTTAGCCTCCCGTCGGGGCAATGAGCAGTTCTTC
>TRBV3-1/TRBV3-2|-|-|TRBJ1-5
CASSPGTAAGNQPQHF
TGTGCCAGCAGCCCTGGGACCGCCGCCGGCAATCAGCCCCAGCATTTT
>TRBV27|TRBD2|-|TRBJ2-3
CASSLVSSGTLVTQYF
TGTGCCAGCAGTTTAGTCTCTAGCGGGACCCTTGTTACGCAGTATTTT
>TRBV11-3|TRBD1|-|TRBJ1-3
CASSRTGDPGNTIYF
TGTGCCAGCAGTCGTACAGGGGATCCTGGAAACACCATATATTTT
>TRBV27|TRBD1|-|TRBJ2-2
CASSPRTGVTGELFF
TGTGCCAGCAGTCCGCGGACAGGGGTCACCGGGGAGCTGTTTTTT
>TRBV2|-|-|TRBJ1-4
CASSESRVEKLFF
TGTGCCAGCAGTGAATCTCGGGTTGAAAAACTGTTTTTT
>TRBV19|TRBD1|-|TRBJ1-5
CASSPDRDGQPQHF
TGTGCCAGTAGCCCTGACAGGGATGGTCAGCCCCAGCATTTT
>TRBV5-6|-|-|TRBJ2-7
CASSFPVGYEQYF
TGTGCCAGCAGCTTCCCGGTGGGGTACGAGCAGTACTTC
>TRBV21-1|-|-|TRBJ2-7
CASSDSGVTGSYEQYF
TGTGCCAGCAGCGATAGCGGGGTTACAGGCTCCTACGAGCAGTACTTC
>TRBV6-5|-|-|TRBJ2-7
CASSYFAKSYEQYF
TGTGCCAGCAGTTACTTCGCTAAATCCTACGAGCAGTACTTC
>TRBV24-1|-|-|TRBJ1-5
CATSDQRDQPQHF
TGTGCCACCAGTGACCAAAGAGATCAGCCCCAGCATTTT
>TRBV7-9|-|medium-sized|TRBJ1-2
CASSRQGGYTF
TGTGCCAGCAGCCGTCAGGGTGGCTACACCTTC
>TRBV30|-|-|TRBJ1-2
CAWTNGRRSYGYTF
TGTGCCTGGACGAACGGGAGGAGATCCTATGGCTACACCTTC
>TRBV28|TRBD2|-|TRBJ2-5
CASSRTSGQETQYF
TGTGCCAGCAGTCGGACTAGCGGGCAAGAGACCCAGTACTTC
>TRBV5-1|-|-|TRBJ2-6
CASILDGSGANVLTF
-
>TRBV18|-|-|TRBJ2-1
CASSLVGASTSYNEQFF
TGTGCCAGCTCTCTGGTAGGGGCTAGCACCTCCTACAATGAGCAGTTCTTC
>TRBV19|-|-|TRBJ2-2
CASSIRTGRGAGELFF
TGTGCCAGTAGTATCAGGACGGGAAGGGGTGCCGGGGAGCTGTTTTTT
>TRBV19|-|-|TRBJ1-1
CASSIDRGGYDTEAFF
TGTGCCAGTAGTATAGATCGAGGGGGATACGACACTGAAGCTTTCTTT